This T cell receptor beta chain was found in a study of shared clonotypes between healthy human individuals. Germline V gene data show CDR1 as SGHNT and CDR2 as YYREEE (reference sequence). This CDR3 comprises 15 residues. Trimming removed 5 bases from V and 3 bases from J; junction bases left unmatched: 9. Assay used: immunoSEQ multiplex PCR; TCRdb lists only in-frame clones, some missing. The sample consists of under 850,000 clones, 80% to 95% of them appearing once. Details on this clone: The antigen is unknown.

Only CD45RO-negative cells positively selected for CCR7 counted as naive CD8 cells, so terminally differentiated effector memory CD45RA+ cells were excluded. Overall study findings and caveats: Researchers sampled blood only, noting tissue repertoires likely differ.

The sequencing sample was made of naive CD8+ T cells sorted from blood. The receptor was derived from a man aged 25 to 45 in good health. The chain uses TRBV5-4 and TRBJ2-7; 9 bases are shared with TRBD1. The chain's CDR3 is CASRALGTGNYEQYF. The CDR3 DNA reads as TGTGCCAGCAGGGCCCTGGGGACAGGGAACTACGAGCAGTACTTC.